This passage covers 3 T cell receptor beta chains from one sample sequenced in a study of shared clonotypes between healthy human individuals. This table comes from immunoSEQ multiplex PCR, and its TCRdb copy is limited to in-frame clones, with some not included. The sample records a few million clones, 85% to 95% being singletons. The sequenced sample was naive CD4+ T cells sorted from blood. Subset reported: CD45RA+ positively selected. The receptor set was obtained from a man younger than 30 in good health.

The rearrangement links TRBV19 to TRBJ2-3; TRBD1 agrees at 7 bases. Germline V gene lookup returns CDR1 LNHDA and CDR2 SQIVND (reference sequence). CDR3 length: 15 residues. V lost 8 bases and J lost 4; bases outside the gene matches: 12. This CDR3 is CASSFPGQQADTQYF. The CDR3, as DNA: TGTGCCAGTTCTTTTCCGGGACAGCAGGCAGATACGCAGTATTTT.

V is TRBV30 and J is TRBJ1-5; D is ambiguous. Between the trimmed V and J ends, which lost 2 bases and 5 bases, there was a span of 10 bases. CDR1 is GTSNPN and CDR2 is SVGIG in the germline V gene (reference sequence). The CDR3 runs 13 residues. The CDR3 DNA follows: TGTGCCTGGAGTTTAACAAGGGATCAGCCCCAGCATTTT. It translates to CAWSLTRDQPQHF. Full variable domain (rest looked up from reference TRBV30 and TRBJ1-5): SQTIHQWPATLVQPVGSPLSLECTVEGTSNPNLYWYRQAAGRGLQLLFYSVGIGQISSEVPQNLSASRPQDRQFILSSKKLLLSDSGFYLCAWSLTRDQPQHFGDGTRLSIL.

This chain connects TRBV6-4 to TRBJ2-2; D is perhaps TRBD1 (6 bases). V lost 0 bases and J lost 1, with 6 bases in between. The CDR3 extends over 15 amino acids. Germline V gives CDR1 MRHNA, CDR2 SNTAGT. The CDR3 loop is CASSDSGGNTGELFF. CDR3 sequence (DNA): TGTGCCAGCAGTGACTCAGGGGGGAACACCGGGGAGCTGTTTTTT.